Below are 20 T cell receptor beta chains sequenced from a single sample in a study of metastatic and nonmetastatic thyroid tumors. Thyroid surgery took place with no prior treatment in any patient. TCRdb reassembled clones from the PCR reads with MiXCR. The sample yields 42,000 or so clones, under 20% seen once. The specimen sequenced was tumor tissue. These receptors all stem from a female donor with papillary thyroid cancer or a benign thyroid nodule (not recorded which). Some clones in this sample may be carry-over from other donors' samples.

Many counts were recorded for this clone. The V call is TRBV3-1, the J call TRBJ1-5, with a tentative D call TRBD1 (6 bases). Germline V CDR1 and CDR2: LGHDT, YNNKEL (reference sequence). Trimming left V 8 bases short and J 5 bases short, with 16 bases between. The length of the CDR3 is 14 residues. The CDR3 is CASSYLGADQPQHF. In DNA form, the CDR3 reads TGTGCCAGCTCCTATCTGGGGGCCGATCAGCCCCAGCATTTT.

This clone showed up many times. The V call is TRBV11-2, the J call TRBJ1-1, with D perhaps TRBD1 (5 bases). The length of the CDR3 is 17 residues. Trimming removed 8 bases from V and 1 base from J, with 23 bases in between. CDR1 and CDR2 from the germline V gene are SGHAT and FQNNGV. The CDR3 loop is CASRGRWGLQGNTEAFF. In nucleotides, the CDR3 is TGTGCCAGCCGGGGAAGATGGGGGTTGCAGGGGAACACTGAAGCTTTCTTT.

This clone has a count of ten or more. This sequence joins TRBV28 and TRBJ2-4; a weak D match, TRBD1 (5 bases). Germline V gene sequence: CDR1 MDHEN, CDR2 SYDVKM. The CDR3 contains 15 residues. Between the trimmed V and J ends, which lost 2 bases and 5 bases, there was a span of 13 bases. The CDR3 sequence: CASSLQGARENIQYF. In DNA form, the CDR3 reads TGTGCCAGCAGTTTACAAGGGGCTCGGGAAAACATTCAGTACTTC. The full variable domain, with the rest looked up from reference TRBV28 and TRBJ2-4, is DVKVTQSSRYLVKRTGEKVFLECVQDMDHENMFWYRQDPGLGLRLIYFSYDVKMKEKGDIPEGYSVSREKKERFSLILESASTNQTSMYLCASSLQGARENIQYFGAGTRLSVL.

The J gene is TRBJ2-3, the V gene TRBV6-1, with TRBD2 matching 12 bases. Germline V gene data show CDR1 as MNHNS and CDR2 as SASEGT. V lost 6 bases, J lost 2 bases, and 6 bases stayed unmatched. The CDR3 has 16 amino acids. CDR3 in amino acids: CASRGLAGVLTDTQYF. As DNA, the CDR3 is TGTGCCAGCAGGGGACTAGCGGGTGTTCTCACAGATACGCAGTATTTT.

The gene calls are TRBV5-1 and TRBJ2-3; 9 bases line up with TRBD1. CDR3 size: 16 residues. V dropped 0 bases and J dropped 4; count of bases not matched to a gene: 6. Germline values: CDR1 SGHRS, CDR2 YFSETQ. CDR3 sequence: CASSLEQGARADTQYF. The DNA of the CDR3 is TGCGCCAGCAGCTTGGAACAGGGGGCCAGGGCAGATACGCAGTATTTT.

At least ten counts were recorded for this clone. The genes are TRBV27 and TRBJ2-7, with 7 bases aligning to TRBD2. V shed 10 bases and J 1 base; nucleotides not matched to a gene: 7. This CDR3 comprises 13 residues. The V gene's germline CDR1 is MNHEY and CDR2 SMNVEV (reference sequence). The CDR3 spells CATRSGMSYEQYF. The CDR3 nucleotides read TGTGCCACCCGCAGCGGGATGTCCTACGAGCAGTACTTC.

J is TRBJ2-7 and V is TRBV11-2, with 9 bases matching TRBD2. The germline V gene encodes CDR1 SGHAT and CDR2 FQNNGV. The CDR3 covers 17 residues. V trimming: 0 bases; J trimming: 1 base; junction bases outside the gene matches: 7. The CDR3 DNA reads TGTGCCAGCAGCTTAGATCCGGGGCTAGCGGGATCCTACGAGCAGTACTTC. Its protein is CASSLDPGLAGSYEQYF.

This clone showed up just a few times. Just one base apart from a much larger clone, this may be a read error. V usage is TRBV4-2 and J usage is TRBJ2-7; no firm D call. This CDR3 has 13 residues. Germline CDR1 and CDR2: LGHNA and YNFKEQ. The V and J ends lost 0 bases and 7 bases respectively, with 10 bases between them. As DNA, the CDR3 is TGTGCCAGCAGCCAAGAATGGCTGCGGGAGCAGTACTTC. This codes for CASSQEWLREQYF.

There are a few counts of this clone. This rearrangement joins TRBV6-7 to TRBJ2-7; 8 bases line up with TRBD1. TRBV6-7 qualifies as an ORF whose function is uncertain. This CDR3 comprises 17 residues. Unmatched junction bases numbered 10, after V lost 2 bases and J lost 1 base. CDR3 protein: CASSYPIAGQGSYEQYF. The CDR3 DNA follows: TGTGCCAGCAGTTACCCGATTGCTGGACAGGGATCCTACGAGCAGTACTTC.

As to this clone: At one end the junction does not follow the germline gene, possibly because of a read error. Other nucleotide sequences from this sample produce the same CDR3. The CDR3 sequence is CSARDLRTSGGNEQFF. The CDR3 coding sequence is TGCAGTGCCAGAGATCTCCGGACTAGCGGGGGGAATGAGCAGTTCTTC. This sequence joins TRBV20-1 and TRBJ2-1; 14 bases are shared with TRBD2. This CDR3 is built from 16 residues. The germline V gene has CDR1 DFQATT and CDR2 SNEGSKA (reference sequence).

This clone turned up a few times. The chain links TRBV9 to TRBJ2-5, with 10 bases fitting TRBD1. The V and J ends lost 5 bases and 5 bases, in that order; junction bases with no gene match: 6. CDR1 is SGDLS, CDR2 YYNGEE, per germline. This CDR3 region has 14 residues. In DNA, the CDR3 is TGTGCCAGCAGTACGGGACAGGGGTGGGAGACCCAGTACTTC. Protein sequence: CASSTGQGWETQYF. The variable domain in full, with the rest retrieved from reference TRBV9 and TRBJ2-5, is DSGVTQTPKHLITATGQRVTLRCSPRSGDLSVYWYQQSLDQGLQFLIQYYNGEERAKGNILERFSAQQFPDLHSELNLSSLELGDSALYFCASSTGQGWETQYFGPGTRLLVL.

V usage is TRBV7-8 and J usage is TRBJ1-1; 7 nucleotides line up with TRBD1. Germline lookup yields CDR1 SGHVS and CDR2 FQNEAQ. CDR3 length: 14 amino acids. The junction had 12 bases not matched to a gene; V was cut back by 6 bases and J by 8 bases. The CDR3 bases are TGTGCCAGCAGAGTCGACAGGGTCGGTTACGAAGCTTTCTTT. Protein: CASRVDRVGYEAFF.

This clone came up many times. The chain couples TRBV2 to TRBJ2-1, with 9 bases that match TRBD2. This CDR3 is 15 amino acids long. V gave up 1 base and J gave up 15 bases; unmatched junction bases: 13. Germline CDR1 reads SNHLY; CDR2 reads FYNNEI. This CDR3 is CASSEVGLAELEGFF. As DNA, the CDR3 is TGTGCCAGCAGTGAAGTGGGACTAGCAGAACTTGAAGGGTTCTTC.

This clone was counted ten times or more. Here the CDR3 DNA reads TGTGCCAGCAGCGATTTTGGGACAGGGAACTATGGCTACACCTTC. Translating it yields CASSDFGTGNYGYTF. The chain combines TRBV7-2 with TRBJ1-2; 9 positions agree with TRBD1. The CDR3 is 15 residues long. Germline CDR1 and CDR2: SGHTA and FQGNSA. V gave up 5 bases and J gave up 2 bases; unmatched junction bases: 6.

This clone was seen many times. V usage is TRBV20-1 and J usage is TRBJ2-7, with 10 bases lining up with TRBD2. The V gene's germline CDR1 is DFQATT and CDR2 SNEGSKA (reference sequence). V shed 3 bases, J shed 3 bases, and the junction held 5 bases outside the gene matches. The CDR3 is 14 residues long. Here the CDR3 reads CSASVASGGYEQYF. For the CDR3, the DNA is TGCAGTGCTAGTGTCGCTAGCGGGGGCTACGAGCAGTACTTC.

Turning to this clone: One junction end does not reproduce the germline sequence, and a read error may be involved. V is TRBV7-9 and J is TRBJ2-3; 9 positions agree with TRBD2. The CDR3 runs 14 residues. Looked up from germline, CDR1 is SEHNR and CDR2 is FQNEAQ (reference sequence). CDR3 sequence: CASSIGTSKDKQYF. For the CDR3, the DNA is TGTGCCAGCAGCATCGGGACTAGCAAAGATAAGCAGTATTTT.

In its sample, this clone was seen many times. This CDR3 reads CASSLGQAETQYF. The CDR3 coding sequence is TGCGCCAGCAGCTTGGGACAGGCAGAGACCCAGTACTTC. V gene TRBV5-1 combines with J gene TRBJ2-5; maybe TRBD1 (6 bases). The CDR3 spans 13 residues. V was trimmed by 0 bases and J by 4 bases, leaving 7 bases between them. Germline V CDR1 and CDR2: SGHRS, YFSETQ. Drawing the rest from reference TRBV5-1 and TRBJ2-5, the complete variable domain is KAGVTQTPRYLIKTRGQQVTLSCSPISGHRSVSWYQQTPGQGLQFLFEYFSETQRNKGNFPGRFSGRQFSNSRSEMNVSTLELGDSALYLCASSLGQAETQYFGPGTRLLVL.

This clone was recorded a few times. A read error is possible here, since a much larger clone lies one base away. V and J are TRBV7-9 and TRBJ2-5; D uncertain. The CDR3 length is 13 residues. V was trimmed by 1 base and J by 5 bases, leaving 8 bases between them. CDR1 is SEHNR and CDR2 is FQNEAQ in the germline V gene (reference sequence). The CDR3 spells CASSLEGPETQYF. DNA for the CDR3: TGTGCCAGCAGCTTAGAAGGGCCGGAGACCCAGTACTTC.

This clone was found many times. The V call is TRBV2, the J call TRBJ1-1; 7 bases line up with TRBD1. The length of the CDR3 is 16 residues. Losses at the gene ends were 6 bases for V and 0 bases for J; bases not matched to a gene: 10. Looked up from germline, CDR1 is SNHLY and CDR2 is FYNNEI. CDR3 loop: CASSRTRQGMNTEAFF. CDR3 DNA: TGTGCCAGCAGCCGAACCCGACAGGGTATGAACACTGAAGCTTTCTTT. Based on the CDR3 plus reference TRBV2 and TRBJ1-1, the full variable domain is EPEVTQTPSHQVTQMGQEVILRCVPISNHLYFYWYRQILGQKVEFLVSFYNNEISEKSEIFDDQFSVERPDGSNFTLKIRSTKLEDSAMYFCASSRTRQGMNTEAFFGQGTRLTVV.

The chain employs TRBV5-1 and TRBJ1-1; a weak D match, TRBD1 (6 bases). V gave up 2 bases and J gave up 3 bases, with 11 bases separating them. The CDR3 extends over 14 amino acids. CDR1 SGHRS and CDR2 YFSETQ come from the germline V gene. The CDR3 protein is CASSFDRWDTEAFF. The CDR3 nucleotides are TGCGCCAGCAGCTTTGACAGGTGGGACACTGAAGCTTTCTTT.